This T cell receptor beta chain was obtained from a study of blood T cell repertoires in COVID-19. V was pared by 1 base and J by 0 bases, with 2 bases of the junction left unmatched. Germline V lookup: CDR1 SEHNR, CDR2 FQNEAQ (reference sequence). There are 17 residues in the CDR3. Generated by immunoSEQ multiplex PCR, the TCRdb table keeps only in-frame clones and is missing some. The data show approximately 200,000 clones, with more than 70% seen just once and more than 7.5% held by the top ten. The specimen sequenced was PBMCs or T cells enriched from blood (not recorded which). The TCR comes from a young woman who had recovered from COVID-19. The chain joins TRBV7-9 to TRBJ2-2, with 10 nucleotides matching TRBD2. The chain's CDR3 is CASSLGLAGTNTGELFF. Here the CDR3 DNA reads TGTGCCAGCAGCTTAGGACTAGCGGGCACGAACACCGGGGAGCTGTTTTTT.